The 12 T cell receptor beta chains below were found in one sample sequenced in a study of T-cell memory formation after mild COVID-19. In TCRdb, the 5' RACE reads were re-called with MiXCR into one record per CDR3 protein. There are under 350,000 distinct CDR3 sequences in the sample; under 20% occur only once, and roughly 25% lies in the top ten. Sequences were obtained from PBMCs or a T cell subset sorted from them (not recorded which). The receptors stem from a man younger than 35 who had mild COVID-19 (a few samples of this study predate the infection). Cell type and time point are not known.

Only a few counts were recorded for this clonotype. The J gene is TRBJ1-1, the V gene TRBV29-1; 8 bases agree with TRBD1. Germline trimming cut 4 bases from V and 5 bases from J; bases unmatched to any gene: 3. This CDR3 is 12 amino acids long. CDR1 SQVTM and CDR2 ANQGSEA come from the germline V gene. Here the CDR3 reads CSVVDRETEAFF. DNA of the CDR3: TGCAGCGTTGTGGACAGGGAGACTGAAGCTTTCTTT.

This clonotype showed up just a few times. The rearrangement joins TRBV7-3 to TRBJ2-1; TRBD2 matches at 11 bases. Germline V gene data show CDR1 as SGHTA and CDR2 as FQGTGA. J was trimmed by 8 bases and V by 5 bases; bases with no gene match: 5. There are 14 residues in the CDR3. The CDR3 nucleotides are TGTGCCAGCAGCGTTAGCGGGGGGGCCGATGAGCAGTTCTTC. Translating it yields CASSVSGGADEQFF.

This clonotype has only a few counts. The chain has TRBV29-1 and TRBJ1-1; D is ambiguous. The CDR3 extends over 11 amino acids. Germline values: CDR1 SQVTM, CDR2 ANQGSEA. The germline V and J ends were trimmed by 5 bases and 2 bases, with 6 bases remaining between them. CDR3 nucleotide sequence: TGCAGCGTTCTAGGAAACACTGAAGCTTTCTTT. Residues: CSVLGNTEAFF.

V is TRBV5-1 and J is TRBJ2-5; the match to TRBD2 covers 10 bases. Trimming cost V 3 bases and J 4 bases; bases outside gene matches: 9. The germline gives CDR1 SGHRS, CDR2 YFSETQ. This CDR3 is built from 16 residues. CDR3 region: CASSSAGTSVPETQYF. CDR3 DNA sequence: TGCGCCAGCAGCTCCGCCGGGACTAGCGTTCCAGAGACCCAGTACTTC.

The chain recombines TRBV6-2 or TRBV6-3 with TRBJ2-7, with a tentative D call TRBD2 (5 bases). V was trimmed by 4 bases and J by 3 bases, leaving 16 bases between them. The CDR3 consists of 15 residues. CDR1 and CDR2 (germline): MNHEY, SVGEGT. CDR3 nucleotide sequence: TGTGCCAGCAGTTCAGGACTGGACCCGAGCTACGAGCAGTACGTC. This sequence encodes CASSSGLDPSYEQYV.

In this sample, this clonotype turned up many times. V gene TRBV10-3 combines with J gene TRBJ2-3, with D unresolved. The CDR3 extends over 13 amino acids. V was cut by 7 bases and J by 2 bases, with 10 bases left in between. CDR1 is ENHRY and CDR2 is SYGVKD in the germline V gene. CDR3 sequence: CAIKSGNTDTQYF. DNA of the CDR3: TGTGCCATCAAGAGTGGAAACACAGATACGCAGTATTTT.

This clonotype showed up just a few times. V is TRBV6-2 or TRBV6-3 and J is TRBJ2-1, with 9 positions matching TRBD1. The V segment lost 10 bases and the J segment 8 bases; nucleotides outside the gene matches: 9. The germline V gene has CDR1 MNHEY and CDR2 SVGEGT. The CDR3 contains 13 residues. The CDR3 DNA follows: TGTGCCACCCGCGAACAGGGGGCGGATGAGCAGTTCTTC. It yields the protein CATREQGADEQFF.

The chain links TRBV20-1 to TRBJ1-2; 9 bases match TRBD1. Trimming at V came to 1 base and at J to 8 bases, leaving 5 bases not matched to a gene. CDR1 is DFQATT, CDR2 SNEGSKA, per germline (reference sequence). CDR3 length: 13 residues. CDR3 in DNA: TGCAGTGCTAGAGTTAGGACAGGGGCGGGCTACACCTTC. This gives the protein CSARVRTGAGYTF.

The chain carries TRBV20-1 and TRBJ1-2, with D perhaps TRBD1 (5 bases). CDR1 DFQATT and CDR2 SNEGSKA come from the germline V gene (reference sequence). CDR3 length: 13 amino acids. The V gene lost 2 bases and the J gene lost 8 bases, with 15 bases spanning the gap. DNA for the CDR3: TGCAGTGCTAGAAGCAGGGCGGTTAAGGGCTACACCTTC. Its translation: CSARSRAVKGYTF.

The chain recombines TRBV5-1 with TRBJ2-2, with TRBD2 as a possible D gene (6 bases). The V gene's germline CDR1 is SGHRS and CDR2 YFSETQ. V shed 0 bases and J shed 4 bases, with 13 bases lying between them. This CDR3 comprises 16 residues. Here the CDR3 DNA reads TGCGCCAGCAGCTTGGCCGTCGGGAGCGGCACCGGGGAGCTGTTTTTT. Amino acids: CASSLAVGSGTGELFF. Combining the CDR3 with reference TRBV5-1 and TRBJ2-2 gives the whole variable domain KAGVTQTPRYLIKTRGQQVTLSCSPISGHRSVSWYQQTPGQGLQFLFEYFSETQRNKGNFPGRFSGRQFSNSRSEMNVSTLELGDSALYLCASSLAVGSGTGELFFGEGSRLTVL.

This chain links TRBV4-1 with TRBJ1-6; 10 positions agree with TRBD1. Losses at the gene ends were 4 bases for V and 13 bases for J; bases not matched to a gene: 13. Germline V gene sequence: CDR1 MGHRA, CDR2 YSYEKL. The CDR3 totals 16 residues. CDR3 sequence reads: CASSLLPGDRGTPLHF. CDR3 nucleotide sequence: TGCGCCAGCAGCCTCCTACCTGGGGACAGGGGCACCCCCCTCCACTTT.

This clonotype was counted ten times or more. The V and J genes are TRBV7-3 and TRBJ2-3; D might be TRBD2 (5 bases). The V and J ends lost 2 bases and 0 bases respectively, with 9 bases between them. The CDR3 extends over 15 amino acids. The germline V gene encodes CDR1 SGHTA and CDR2 FQGTGA. CDR3 sequence: CASSLDYSSTDTQYF. Written as DNA, the CDR3 is TGTGCCAGCAGCTTAGACTACTCTAGCACAGATACGCAGTATTTT.